This T cell receptor beta chain was captured in a study of blood T cell repertoires in COVID-19. At the level of the study: PBMCs, B-cell-depleted T cells, or T cells provided the cDNA or gDNA that made up the material.

This CDR3 spans 15 amino acids. Germline V gene lookup returns CDR1 LNHNV and CDR2 YYDKDF (reference sequence). Trimming took 0 bases from V and 6 from J; bases not matched to a gene: 7. Study processing details: Reference gene primer amplification gave estimated nucleated cell counts. The repertoire was sequenced with immunoSEQ multiplex PCR; TCRdb's copy has only in-frame clones and lacks some. V, J and clone size are those of that table, while D and trimming were read from the DNA. Seen here are around 200,000 clones, less than 85% observed once, and the top ten hold roughly 6.3%. Sequenced input: peripheral blood. This sequence was found in a human donor in a cohort sampled during active COVID-19. V usage is TRBV15 and J usage is TRBJ1-2; TRBD1 matches at 7 bases. The CDR3 sequence is CATSRDQAGGDGYTF. In DNA form, the CDR3 reads TGTGCCACCAGCAGAGATCAGGCAGGGGGAGATGGCTACACCTTC.